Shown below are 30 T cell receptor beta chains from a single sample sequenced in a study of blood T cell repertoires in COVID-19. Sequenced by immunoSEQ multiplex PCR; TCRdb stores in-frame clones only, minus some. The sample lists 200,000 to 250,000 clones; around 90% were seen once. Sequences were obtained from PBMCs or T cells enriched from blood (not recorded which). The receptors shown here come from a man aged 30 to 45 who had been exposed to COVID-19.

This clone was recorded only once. The chain's CDR3 is CASGSTGGNSPLHF. DNA for the CDR3: TGTGCCAGCGGGTCGACAGGGGGTAATTCACCCCTCCACTTT. V usage is TRBV6-5 and J usage is TRBJ1-6; 9 nucleotides agree with TRBD1. Looked up from germline, CDR1 is MNHEY and CDR2 is SVGAGI. This CDR3 has 14 amino acids. V dropped 8 bases and J dropped 6; count of bases not matched to a gene: 5.

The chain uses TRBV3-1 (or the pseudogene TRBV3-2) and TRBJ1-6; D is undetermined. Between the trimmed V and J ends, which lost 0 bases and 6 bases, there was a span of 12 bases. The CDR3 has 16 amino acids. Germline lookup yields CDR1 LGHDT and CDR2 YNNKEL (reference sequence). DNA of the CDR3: TGTGCCAGCAGCCAAGATCGAGGAGGGTTTAATTCACCCCTCCACTTT. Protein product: CASSQDRGGFNSPLHF.

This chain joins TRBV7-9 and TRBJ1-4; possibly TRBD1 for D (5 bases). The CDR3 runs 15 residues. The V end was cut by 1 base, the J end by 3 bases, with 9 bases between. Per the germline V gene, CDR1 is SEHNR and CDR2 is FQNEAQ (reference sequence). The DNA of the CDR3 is TGTGCCAGCAGCTTAGGGGGCCTACCTAATGAAAAACTGTTTTTT. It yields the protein CASSLGGLPNEKLFF. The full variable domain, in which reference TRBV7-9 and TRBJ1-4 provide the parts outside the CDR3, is DTGVSQNPRHKITKRGQNVTFRCDPISEHNRLYWYRQTLGQGPEFLTYFQNEAQLEKSRLLSDRFSAERPKGSFSTLEIQRTEQGDSAMYLCASSLGGLPNEKLFFGSGTQLSVL.

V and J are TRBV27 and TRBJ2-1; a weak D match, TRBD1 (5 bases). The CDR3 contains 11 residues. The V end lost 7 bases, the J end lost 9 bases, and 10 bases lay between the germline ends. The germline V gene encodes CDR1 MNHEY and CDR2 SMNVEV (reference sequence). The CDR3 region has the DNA TGTGCCAGCAAGGGGTGGAGTGAGCAGTTCTTC. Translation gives CASKGWSEQFF.

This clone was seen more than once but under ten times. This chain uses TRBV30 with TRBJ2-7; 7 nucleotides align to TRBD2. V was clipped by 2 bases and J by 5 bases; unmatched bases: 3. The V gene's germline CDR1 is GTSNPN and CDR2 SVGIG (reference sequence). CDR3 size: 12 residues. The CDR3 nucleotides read TGTGCCTGGAGTATTGGGGGGGACGAGCAGTACTTC. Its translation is CAWSIGGDEQYF. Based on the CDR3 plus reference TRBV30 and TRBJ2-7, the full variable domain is SQTIHQWPATLVQPVGSPLSLECTVEGTSNPNLYWYRQAAGRGLQLLFYSVGIGQISSEVPQNLSASRPQDRQFILSSKKLLLSDSGFYLCAWSIGGDEQYFGPGTRLTVT.

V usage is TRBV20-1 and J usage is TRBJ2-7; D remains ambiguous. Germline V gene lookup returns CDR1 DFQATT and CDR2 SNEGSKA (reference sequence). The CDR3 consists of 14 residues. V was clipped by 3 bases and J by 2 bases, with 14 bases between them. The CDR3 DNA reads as TGCAGTGCTAGTCATGGCGACACCCCCTACGAGCAGTACTTC. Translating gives CSASHGDTPYEQYF.

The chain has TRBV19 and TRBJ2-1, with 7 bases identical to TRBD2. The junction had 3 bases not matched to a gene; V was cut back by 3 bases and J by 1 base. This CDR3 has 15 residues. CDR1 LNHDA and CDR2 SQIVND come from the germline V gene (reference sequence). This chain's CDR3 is CASSILGGSYNEQFF. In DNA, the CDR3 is TGTGCCAGTAGTATCCTGGGGGGGTCCTACAATGAGCAGTTCTTC.

CDR3 in DNA: TGTGCCAGCAGCCAAGCGGGAGCGGGGGGACCAGATACGCAGTATTTT. Its translation is CASSQAGAGGPDTQYF. V and J are TRBV4-2 and TRBJ2-3; 9 bases map to TRBD2. With V trimmed by 1 base and J by 4 bases, 6 bases remained unmatched. Germline V gene data show CDR1 as LGHNA and CDR2 as YNFKEQ. There are 16 residues in the CDR3.

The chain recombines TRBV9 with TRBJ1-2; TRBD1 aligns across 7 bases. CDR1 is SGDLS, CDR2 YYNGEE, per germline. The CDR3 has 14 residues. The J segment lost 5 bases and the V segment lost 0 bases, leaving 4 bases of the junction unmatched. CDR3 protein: CASSVDAQGYGYTF. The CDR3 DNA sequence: TGTGCCAGCAGCGTAGATGCACAGGGGTATGGCTACACCTTC.

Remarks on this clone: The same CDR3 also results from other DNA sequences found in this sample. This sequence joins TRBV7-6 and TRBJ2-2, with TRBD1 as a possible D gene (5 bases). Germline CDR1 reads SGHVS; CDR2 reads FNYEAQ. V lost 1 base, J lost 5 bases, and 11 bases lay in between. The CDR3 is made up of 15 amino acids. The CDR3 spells CASSLGGGGTGELFF. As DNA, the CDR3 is TGTGCCAGCAGCTTAGGGGGCGGTGGGACCGGGGAGCTGTTTTTT.

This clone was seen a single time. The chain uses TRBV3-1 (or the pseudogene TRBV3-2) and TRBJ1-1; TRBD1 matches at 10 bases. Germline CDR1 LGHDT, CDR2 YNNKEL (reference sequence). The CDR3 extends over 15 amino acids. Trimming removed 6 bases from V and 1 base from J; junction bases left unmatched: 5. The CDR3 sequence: CASRKRQGANTEAFF. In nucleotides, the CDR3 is TGTGCCAGCAGAAAAAGACAGGGGGCGAACACTGAAGCTTTCTTT.

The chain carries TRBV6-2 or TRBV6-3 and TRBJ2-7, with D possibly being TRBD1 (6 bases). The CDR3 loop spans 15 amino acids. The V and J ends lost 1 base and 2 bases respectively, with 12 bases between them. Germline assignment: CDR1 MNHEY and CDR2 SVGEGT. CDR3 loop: CASSYFAGAAYEQYF. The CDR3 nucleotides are TGTGCCAGCAGTTACTTTGCAGGGGCAGCCTACGAGCAGTACTTC.

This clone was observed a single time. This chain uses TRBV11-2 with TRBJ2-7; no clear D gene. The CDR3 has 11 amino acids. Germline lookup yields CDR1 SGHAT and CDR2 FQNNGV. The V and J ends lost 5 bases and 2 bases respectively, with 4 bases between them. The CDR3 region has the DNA TGTGCCAGCAGCGCTACCTACGAGCAGTACTTC. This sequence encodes CASSATYEQYF.

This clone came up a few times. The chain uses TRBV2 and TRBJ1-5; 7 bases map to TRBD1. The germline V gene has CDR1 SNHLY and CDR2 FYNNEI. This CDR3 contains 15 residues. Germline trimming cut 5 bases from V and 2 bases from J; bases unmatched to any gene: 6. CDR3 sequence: CASSFDREGNQPQHF. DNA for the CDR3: TGTGCCAGCAGTTTTGACAGGGAGGGCAATCAGCCCCAGCATTTT. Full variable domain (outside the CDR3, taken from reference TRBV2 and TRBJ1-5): EPEVTQTPSHQVTQMGQEVILRCVPISNHLYFYWYRQILGQKVEFLVSFYNNEISEKSEIFDDQFSVERPDGSNFTLKIRSTKLEDSAMYFCASSFDREGNQPQHFGDGTRLSIL.

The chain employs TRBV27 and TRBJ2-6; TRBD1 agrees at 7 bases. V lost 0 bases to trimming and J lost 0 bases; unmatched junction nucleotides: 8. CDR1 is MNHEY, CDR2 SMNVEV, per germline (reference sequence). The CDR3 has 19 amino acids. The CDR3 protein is CASSLSWRQGRSGANVLTF. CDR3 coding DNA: TGTGCCAGCAGTTTATCGTGGAGACAGGGACGCTCTGGGGCCAACGTCCTGACTTTC.

CDR3 amino acids: CASSPELISEAFF. The CDR3 bases are TGTGCCAGCAGCCCTGAGCTTATATCTGAAGCTTTCTTT. This chain uses TRBV7-2 with TRBJ1-1; D not certain. The germline V gene encodes CDR1 SGHTA and CDR2 FQGNSA. The CDR3 covers 13 residues. Trimming left V 5 bases short and J 6 bases short, with 13 bases between.

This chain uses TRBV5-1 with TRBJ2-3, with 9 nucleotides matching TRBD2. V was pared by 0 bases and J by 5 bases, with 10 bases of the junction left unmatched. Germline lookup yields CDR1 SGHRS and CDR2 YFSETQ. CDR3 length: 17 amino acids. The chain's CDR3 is CASSLAQRGEVVDTQYF. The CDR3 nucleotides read TGCGCCAGCAGCTTGGCCCAGCGGGGGGAGGTCGTAGATACGCAGTATTTT.

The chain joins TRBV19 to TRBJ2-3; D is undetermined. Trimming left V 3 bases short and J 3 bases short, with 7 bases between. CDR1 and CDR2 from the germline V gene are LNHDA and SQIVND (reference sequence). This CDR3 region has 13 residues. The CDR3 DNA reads TGTGCCAGTAGTATCAGGCCGACAGATACGCAGTATTTT. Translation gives CASSIRPTDTQYF.

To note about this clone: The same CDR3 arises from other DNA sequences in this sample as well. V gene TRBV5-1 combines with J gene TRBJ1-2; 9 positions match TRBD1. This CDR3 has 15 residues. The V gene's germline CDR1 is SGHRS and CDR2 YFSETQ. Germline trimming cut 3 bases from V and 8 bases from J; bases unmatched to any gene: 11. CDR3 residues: CASSSSPGQGYGYTF. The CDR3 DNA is TGCGCCAGCAGCTCTTCTCCGGGACAGGGATACGGCTACACCTTC.

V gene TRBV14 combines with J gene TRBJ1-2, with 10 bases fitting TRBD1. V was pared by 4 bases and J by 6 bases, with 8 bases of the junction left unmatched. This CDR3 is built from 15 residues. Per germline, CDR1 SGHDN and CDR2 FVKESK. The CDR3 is CASSRQSGTGDGYTF. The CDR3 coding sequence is TGTGCCAGCAGCCGACAGTCCGGGACAGGGGATGGCTACACCTTC.

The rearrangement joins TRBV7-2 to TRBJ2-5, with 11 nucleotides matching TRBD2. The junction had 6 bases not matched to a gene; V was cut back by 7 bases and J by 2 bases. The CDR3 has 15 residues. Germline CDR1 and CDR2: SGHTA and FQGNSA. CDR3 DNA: TGTGCCAGCACCCCGGGGACTAGCGGACAAGAGACCCAGTACTTC. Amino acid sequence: CASTPGTSGQETQYF.

DNA for the CDR3: TGTGCCAGCAGAGTCCGGGGGTCAACACTAAGTGAGCAGTTCTTC. This translates into CASRVRGSTLSEQFF. The chain uses TRBV6-5 and TRBJ2-1; possible D gene TRBD2, 6 bases. Trimming took off 6 bases at V and 9 bases at J, with 21 bases between the two ends. CDR1 and CDR2 from the germline V gene are MNHEY and SVGAGI. The CDR3 is 15 residues long.

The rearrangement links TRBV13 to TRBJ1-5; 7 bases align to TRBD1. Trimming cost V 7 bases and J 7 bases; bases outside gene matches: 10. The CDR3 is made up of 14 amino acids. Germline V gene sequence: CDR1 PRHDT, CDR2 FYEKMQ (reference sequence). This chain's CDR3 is CASTIGGREQPQHF. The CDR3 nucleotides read TGTGCCAGCACCATAGGGGGCAGGGAACAGCCCCAGCATTTT.

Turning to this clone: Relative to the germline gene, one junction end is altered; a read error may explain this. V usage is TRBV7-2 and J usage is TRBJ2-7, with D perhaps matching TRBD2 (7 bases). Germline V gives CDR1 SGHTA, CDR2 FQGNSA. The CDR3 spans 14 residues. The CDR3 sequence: CASSLADSSYEQYF. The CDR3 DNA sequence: TGTGCCAGCAGCCTAGCGGACAGTTCCTACGAGCAGTACTTC.

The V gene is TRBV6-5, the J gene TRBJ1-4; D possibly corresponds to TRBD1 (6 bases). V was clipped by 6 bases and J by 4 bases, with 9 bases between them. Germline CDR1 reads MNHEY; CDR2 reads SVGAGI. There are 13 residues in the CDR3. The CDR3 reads CASSGQINEKLFF. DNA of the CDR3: TGTGCCAGCAGCGGACAGATTAATGAAAAACTGTTTTTT.

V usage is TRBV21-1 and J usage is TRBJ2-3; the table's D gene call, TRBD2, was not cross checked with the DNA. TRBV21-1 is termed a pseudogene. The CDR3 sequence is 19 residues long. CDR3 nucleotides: TGTGCCAGCAGCAAAGCGCTGGGGACTAGCGGGCTCTGCACAGATACGCAGTATTTT. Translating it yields CASSKALGTSGLCTDTQYF.

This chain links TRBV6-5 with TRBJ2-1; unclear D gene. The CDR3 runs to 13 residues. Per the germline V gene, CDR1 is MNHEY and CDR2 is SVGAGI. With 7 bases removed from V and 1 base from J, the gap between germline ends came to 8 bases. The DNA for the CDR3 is TGTGCCAGCACCCCAGGTTCCTACAATGAGCAGTTCTTC. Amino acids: CASTPGSYNEQFF.

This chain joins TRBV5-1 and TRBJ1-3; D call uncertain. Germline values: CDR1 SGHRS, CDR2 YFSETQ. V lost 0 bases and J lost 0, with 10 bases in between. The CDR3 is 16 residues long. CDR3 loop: CASSLAARHSGNTIYF. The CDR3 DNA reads TGCGCCAGCAGCTTGGCCGCCCGACACTCTGGAAACACCATATATTTT.

The CDR3 region has the DNA TGTGCCAGTATCGGCGACAGGGGGAAGTACTATGGCTACACCTTC. Translated, it gives CASIGDRGKYYGYTF. V and J are TRBV19 and TRBJ1-2, with 9 positions matching TRBD1. This CDR3 is 15 amino acids long. Germline V gene data show CDR1 as LNHDA and CDR2 as SQIVND (reference sequence). Unmatched junction bases numbered 9, after V lost 7 bases and J lost 3 bases.

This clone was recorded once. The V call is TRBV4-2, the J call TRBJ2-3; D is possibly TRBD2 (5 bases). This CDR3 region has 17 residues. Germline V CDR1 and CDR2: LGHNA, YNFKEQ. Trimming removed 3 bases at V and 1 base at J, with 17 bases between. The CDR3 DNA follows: TGTGCCAGCAGCCAGACGGCCCCGGGAAGGGGCACAGATACGCAGTATTTT. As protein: CASSQTAPGRGTDTQYF.